This TCR beta chain appears in the sequencing data of a study of OX40 agonist ivuxolimab in advanced cancers. The overall study: Ivuxolimab is an agonistic anti-OX40 (CD134) antibody, and patients were treated with it. Three individuals attained partial responses, comprising one hepatocellular carcinoma case and two cutaneous melanoma cases.

The CDR3 is made up of 17 amino acids. V lost 1 base and J lost 0, with 12 bases in between. Per germline, CDR1 SGHTA and CDR2 FQGTGA. The data were produced by immunoSEQ multiplex PCR, yet TCRdb's version contains in-frame clones alone and is incomplete. The sample includes more than 65,000 clones, approximately 92% of them seen just once. The study's findings and limits: The CD4+ and CD8+ T cells in the blood had expanded clonally by week 6 at 0.1 to 3.0 mg/kg.

As concerns this clone: Its antigen remains unknown.

This clonotype was obtained from an adult with an advanced solid tumor such as melanoma, head and neck, liver or kidney cancer. Here the sequenced sample was CD4+ or CD8+ T cells sorted from blood, taken in a trial of the OX40 agonist ivuxolimab. The V gene is TRBV7-3, the J gene TRBJ2-2; no reliable D call. The CDR3 DNA is TGTGCCAGCAGCTTAAGCCCGGAACATGCGAACACCGGGGAGCTGTTTTTT. Translated, it gives CASSLSPEHANTGELFF.